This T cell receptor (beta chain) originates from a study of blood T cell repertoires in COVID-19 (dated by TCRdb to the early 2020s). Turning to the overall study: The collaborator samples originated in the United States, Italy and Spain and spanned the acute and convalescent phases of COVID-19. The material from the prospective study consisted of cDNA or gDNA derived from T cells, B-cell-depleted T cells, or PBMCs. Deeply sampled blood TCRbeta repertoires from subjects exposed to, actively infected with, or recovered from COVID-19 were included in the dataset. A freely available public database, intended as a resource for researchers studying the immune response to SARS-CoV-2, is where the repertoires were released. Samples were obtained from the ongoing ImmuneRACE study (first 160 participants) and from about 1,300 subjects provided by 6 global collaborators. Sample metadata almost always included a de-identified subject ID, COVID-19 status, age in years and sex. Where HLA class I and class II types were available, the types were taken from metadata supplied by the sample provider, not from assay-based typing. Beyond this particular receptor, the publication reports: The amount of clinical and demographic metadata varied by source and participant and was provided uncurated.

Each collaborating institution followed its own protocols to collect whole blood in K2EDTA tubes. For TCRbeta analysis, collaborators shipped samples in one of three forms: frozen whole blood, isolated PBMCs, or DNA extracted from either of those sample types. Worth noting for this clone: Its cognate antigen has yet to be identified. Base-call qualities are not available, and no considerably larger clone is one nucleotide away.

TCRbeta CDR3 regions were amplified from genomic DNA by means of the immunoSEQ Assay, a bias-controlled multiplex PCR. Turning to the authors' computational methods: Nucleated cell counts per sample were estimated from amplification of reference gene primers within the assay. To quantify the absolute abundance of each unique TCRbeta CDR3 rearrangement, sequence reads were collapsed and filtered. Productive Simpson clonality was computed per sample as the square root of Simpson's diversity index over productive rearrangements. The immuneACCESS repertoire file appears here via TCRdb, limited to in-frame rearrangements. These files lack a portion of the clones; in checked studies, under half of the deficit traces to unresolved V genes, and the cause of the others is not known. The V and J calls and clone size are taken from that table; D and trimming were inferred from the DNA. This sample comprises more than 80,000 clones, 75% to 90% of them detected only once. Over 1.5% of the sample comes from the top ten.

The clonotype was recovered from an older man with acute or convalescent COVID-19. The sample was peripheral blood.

Here is the DNA: TGTGCCAGCAGCTTGGCGCAGGCCTCCTACGAGCAGTACTTC. It specifies CASSLAQASYEQYF. The rearrangement combines TRBV5-6 with TRBJ2-7, with the D segment identity uncertain. Trimming at the junction amounts to 0 bases on V and 0 bases on J, and the germline ends lie 7 bases apart. The CDR3 has 14 amino acids, counting the end cysteine and phenylalanine. Only the CDR3 region is kept as DNA, spanning 42 bases read in frame from base 1. As encoded in the germline V gene, CDR1 is SGHDT while CDR2 is YYEEEE.